This T cell receptor (beta chain) emerged from a study of shared clonotypes between healthy human individuals. Study-level background: CD8 memory received one plate per donor, CD8 naive two, CD4 memory three and CD4 naive three. Study-wide results and limits: Naive subsets generally had larger estimated richness than memory subsets.

As regards this clone: Its antigen is undetermined.

From germline, CDR1 is WSHSY and CDR2 SAAADI. Trimming left V 0 bases short and J 7 bases short, with 15 bases between. The CDR3 extends over 15 amino acids. Investigators spread the genomic DNA of each subset evenly over several immunoSEQ plates. Clones were read by immunoSEQ multiplex PCR, and TCRdb kept only the in-frame ones, dropping some. The sample shows under 2,500,000 clones, approximately 94% of them seen only once. Each sample came from a Caucasian adult donor living in Nashville, Tennessee. This TCR was sampled from a young man in good health. The chain links TRBV10-2 to TRBJ1-1, with D unclear. Sequenced material: naive CD4+ T cells sorted from blood. Subset: CD45RA+ positively selected. For the CDR3, the DNA is TGCGCCAGCAGTGAGTCGACTCCGGGTCGCCGTGAAGCTTTCTTT. Protein sequence: CASSESTPGRREAFF.